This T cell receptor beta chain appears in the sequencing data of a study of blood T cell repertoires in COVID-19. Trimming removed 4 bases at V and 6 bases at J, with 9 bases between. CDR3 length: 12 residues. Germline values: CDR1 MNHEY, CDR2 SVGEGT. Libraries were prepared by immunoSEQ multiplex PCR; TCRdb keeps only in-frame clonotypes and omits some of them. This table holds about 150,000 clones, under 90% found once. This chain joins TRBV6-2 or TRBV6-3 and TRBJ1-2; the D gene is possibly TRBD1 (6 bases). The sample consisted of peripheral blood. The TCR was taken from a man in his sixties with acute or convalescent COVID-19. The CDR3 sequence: CASSFYRDGYTF. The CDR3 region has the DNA TGTGCCAGCAGTTTCTACAGGGATGGCTACACCTTC.